These T cell receptor beta chains were read from a single sample in a study of shared clonotypes between healthy human individuals. The table came from immunoSEQ multiplex PCR; TCRdb's copy has only in-frame clones and leaves some out. The table includes about 2.3 million clones, around 92% detected once. Sequenced: naive CD4+ T cells from PBMCs. The receptors originated from a young man in good health. Some clones in this sample may be carry-over from other donors' samples. Both conserved end residues are trimmed from each CDR3. A row's size may be missing; if present it is once, few, many or a size class.

j_call v_call clone_size cdr3_aa
TRBJ1-2 TRBV5-1 - ASSRAAPRETRDGYT
TRBJ1-1 TRBV28 - ASSLTVGGANTEAF
TRBJ2-1 TRBV9 - ASSLRIRGQGAFENEQF
TRBJ1-3 TRBV28 once ASSFDALEGNTIY
TRBJ1-5 TRBV5-8 once ASSSGTRYSNQPQH
TRBJ1-4 TRBV28 - ASKETDKLF
TRBJ2-1 TRBV28 - ASSLVGRGNEQF
TRBJ1-4 TRBV6-6 - ASNRPATNEKLF
TRBJ2-3 TRBV6-5 - ASGEVRRGQY
TRBJ2-2 TRBV2 once ASSLDRAVAGELF
TRBJ1-2 TRBV7-9 - ASSLGSQLGYT
TRBJ2-2 TRBV10-3 - AISHTSGSPGELF
TRBJ2-5 TRBV29-1 once SVGDRLETQY
TRBJ1-4 TRBV5-6 - ASSWRSPGQNEKLF
TRBJ1-5 TRBV28 - ASSLFWDRGPRPQH
TRBJ2-3 TRBV2 - ASSVGTGAGDTQY
TRBJ2-7 TRBV6-6 - ASSTGDRDKY
TRBJ1-4 TRBV16 - ASRRDLQEKLF
TRBJ2-5 TRBV4-1 - ASSQDGLAMETQY
TRBJ1-5 TRBV20-1 - SAEEGRAQH
TRBJ2-7 TRBV9 - ASSVDNTYEQY
TRBJ1-1 TRBV15 - ATTGGPRDTEAF
TRBJ2-1 TRBV18 - ASSPPDSGTNEQF
TRBJ2-7 TRBV7-9 - ASSPQRGLQYEQY
TRBJ2-5 TRBV5-4 - ASSPGQASGTQY
TRBJ2-7 TRBV9 - ASSVGGRAGYEQY
TRBJ1-2 TRBV5-1 - ASSSTSRQGALYGYT
TRBJ1-1 TRBV28 - ASRTDRGQDEAF
TRBJ1-5 TRBV7-2 - ASSFDRGGNQPQH
TRBJ2-1 TRBV5-1 - ASGLLAGSYNEQF
TRBJ1-5 TRBV6-5 - ASSYAGSQPQH
TRBJ2-5 TRBV7-9 once ASSATGGPQTQY
TRBJ1-5 TRBV5-8 - ASSLVGQYNQPQH
TRBJ2-5 TRBV2 - ASSDTRQETQY
TRBJ2-3 TRBV2 - ASSEARLAGGGQSDTQY
TRBJ2-1 TRBV5-4 - ASSLPIAGVVPF
TRBJ2-1 TRBV9 - ASSVALGRGDNEQF
TRBJ2-2 TRBV19 - ASSISSGRPSNTGELF
TRBJ2-1 TRBV9 - ASSPRQGGYNEQF
TRBJ1-4 TRBV5-4 - ASSLRSTNEKLF
TRBJ1-4 TRBV4-3 - ASSPIQGQGGEKLF
TRBJ2-6 TRBV7-8 - ASSKARLGANVLT
TRBJ2-1 TRBV5-6 - ASSWGHGYNEQF
TRBJ2-7 TRBV4-1 - ASSQSRVIYEQY
TRBJ2-7 TRBV27 - ASRRVGGTYEQY
TRBJ2-5 TRBV19 - ASSIILAGVETQY
TRBJ2-2 TRBV7-3 few ASRDRTGRTGELF
TRBJ1-2 TRBV6-1 - ASSEATQRYGYT
TRBJ2-1 TRBV6-1 - ASSESVAAYNEQF
TRBJ2-7 TRBV23-1 - ASTAGGARPHEQY